The rows below give T cell receptor beta chains drawn from one sample of a study of cytomegalovirus exposure and HLA in healthy donors. Profiling relied on immunoSEQ multiplex PCR, and the TCRdb table lists in-frame clones only, not all of them. Of about 140,000 clones in the sample, over 60% are singletons; the top ten hold more than 3%. What was sequenced was PBMCs. Receptors originate from a male donor in good health and CMV-seronegative. Each CDR3 is given with its conserved first and last residue. Each record gives: clone size, V gene, CDR3 protein. Clone size is shown for a subset of rows, as once, few, many or a class of expanded clone.

clone size: few; V gene: TRBV19; CDR3 protein: CASRRHSGGDSNYEQYF
clone size: NA; V gene: TRBV7-3; CDR3 protein: CASSPGPMNTEAFF
clone size: few; V gene: TRBV7-2; CDR3 protein: CASSFGAAGRYEQYF
clone size: once; V gene: TRBV6-1; CDR3 protein: CASSEVTGGLSYEQYF
clone size: few; V gene: TRBV10-3; CDR3 protein: CAISEPSGLNTEAFF
clone size: NA; V gene: TRBV7-2; CDR3 protein: CASSLARGSGYEQYF
clone size: NA; V gene: TRBV5-8; CDR3 protein: CASSLLERGQPQHF
clone size: NA; V gene: TRBV19; CDR3 protein: CASSIGPSGNEQFF
clone size: NA; V gene: TRBV6-5; CDR3 protein: CASSYDSWSNQPQHF
clone size: once; V gene: TRBV4-3; CDR3 protein: CASSQGRGLGTQYF
clone size: NA; V gene: TRBV13; CDR3 protein: CASSSGQGAYGYTF
clone size: NA; V gene: TRBV7-2; CDR3 protein: CASSPRGLAGGGEQYF
clone size: NA; V gene: TRBV19; CDR3 protein: CASSGQGNLAADTQYF
clone size: NA; V gene: TRBV19; CDR3 protein: CASRLGYFIAQPQHF
clone size: few; V gene: TRBV15; CDR3 protein: CATSKGQGNTEAFF
clone size: NA; V gene: TRBV4-1; CDR3 protein: CASSQRGAKGLATGGELFF
clone size: once; V gene: TRBV27; CDR3 protein: CASSSGLGGIKQYF
clone size: few; V gene: TRBV30; CDR3 protein: CAWSPVDRDNQPQHF
clone size: NA; V gene: TRBV7-2; CDR3 protein: CASSLGVSGGRPQHF
clone size: NA; V gene: TRBV11-3; CDR3 protein: CASSPGTGMNTEAFF
clone size: NA; V gene: TRBV6-4; CDR3 protein: CASSDGGANTEAFF
clone size: NA; V gene: TRBV7-6; CDR3 protein: CASSLEGGVRGNEKLFF
clone size: NA; V gene: TRBV6-4; CDR3 protein: CASSDSEGANEQFF
clone size: NA; V gene: TRBV28; CDR3 protein: CASSSPGLLNEKLFF
clone size: once; V gene: TRBV23-1; CDR3 protein: CASTYLEGSYNEQFF
clone size: NA; V gene: TRBV2; CDR3 protein: CASGEGAGLTNEKLFF
clone size: NA; V gene: TRBV30; CDR3 protein: CAWNRGQGVGYTF
clone size: few; V gene: TRBV7-7; CDR3 protein: CASSLEGAKDTQYF
clone size: NA; V gene: TRBV7-3; CDR3 protein: CASTPSGGGADSPDTQYF
clone size: once; V gene: TRBV18; CDR3 protein: CASSPGAGGETQYF
clone size: NA; V gene: TRBV11-2; CDR3 protein: CASSLGRTGDHNYGYTF
clone size: NA; V gene: TRBV30; CDR3 protein: CAWSVRGPRYNSPLHF
clone size: NA; V gene: TRBV29-1; CDR3 protein: CSTETGARYEQYF
clone size: NA; V gene: TRBV27; CDR3 protein: CASSFQGYGYTF
clone size: NA; V gene: TRBV30; CDR3 protein: CAWSDLDRDTMTQHF
clone size: once; V gene: TRBV5-4; CDR3 protein: CASSSGTPGSSPLHF
clone size: NA; V gene: TRBV2; CDR3 protein: CASSGGGLGTGELFF
clone size: NA; V gene: TRBV15; CDR3 protein: CATSRSRGVAYEQYF
clone size: NA; V gene: TRBV18; CDR3 protein: CASSPPSRVSEAFF
clone size: few; V gene: TRBV7-9; CDR3 protein: CASSIRGLPYEQYF
clone size: NA; V gene: TRBV4-1; CDR3 protein: CASSQDQVGNTEAFF
clone size: NA; V gene: TRBV6-5; CDR3 protein: CASSYSRQGSYEQYF
clone size: NA; V gene: TRBV5-4; CDR3 protein: CARRRTGLQETQYF
clone size: NA; V gene: TRBV10-3; CDR3 protein: CAISDRDRGSNQPQHF
clone size: NA; V gene: TRBV5-1; CDR3 protein: CASSAQGATEAFF
clone size: NA; V gene: TRBV18; CDR3 protein: CASSPGTVTDTQYF
clone size: NA; V gene: TRBV7-2; CDR3 protein: CASSLGTGRNYGYTF
clone size: NA; V gene: TRBV5-6; CDR3 protein: CASSAQGRDTEAFF
clone size: once; V gene: TRBV19; CDR3 protein: CASSVDRGRNQPQHF
clone size: NA; V gene: TRBV7-8; CDR3 protein: CASSLREAVYNEQFF
clone size: few; V gene: TRBV11-2; CDR3 protein: CASSLVQAGGNTIYF
clone size: NA; V gene: TRBV7-7; CDR3 protein: CASSFGAGASYEQYF
clone size: NA; V gene: TRBV19; CDR3 protein: CASSITRGLGSEAFF
clone size: once; V gene: TRBV9; CDR3 protein: CASSYGGGTDTQYF